This T cell receptor beta chain comes out of a study of OX40 agonist ivuxolimab in advanced cancers. Repertoires were generated with immunoSEQ multiplex PCR, while TCRdb's copy carries only in-frame clones and drops some. Here the sample spans over 150,000 clones, 94% being singletons. The trim removed 0 bases at V and 2 bases at J, leaving 3 bases unmatched. Germline CDR1 SGDLS, CDR2 YYNGEE. The CDR3 spans 16 residues. The sequences come from CD4+ or CD8+ T cells sorted from blood, collected in a trial of the OX40 agonist ivuxolimab. This receptor was identified in an adult with an advanced solid tumor such as melanoma, head and neck, liver or kidney cancer. The rearrangement uses TRBV9 and TRBJ2-2; 8 nucleotides match TRBD2. CDR3 sequence reads: CASSVESGGNTGELFF. The DNA of the CDR3 is TGTGCCAGCAGCGTAGAAAGCGGGGGAAACACCGGGGAGCTGTTTTTT.